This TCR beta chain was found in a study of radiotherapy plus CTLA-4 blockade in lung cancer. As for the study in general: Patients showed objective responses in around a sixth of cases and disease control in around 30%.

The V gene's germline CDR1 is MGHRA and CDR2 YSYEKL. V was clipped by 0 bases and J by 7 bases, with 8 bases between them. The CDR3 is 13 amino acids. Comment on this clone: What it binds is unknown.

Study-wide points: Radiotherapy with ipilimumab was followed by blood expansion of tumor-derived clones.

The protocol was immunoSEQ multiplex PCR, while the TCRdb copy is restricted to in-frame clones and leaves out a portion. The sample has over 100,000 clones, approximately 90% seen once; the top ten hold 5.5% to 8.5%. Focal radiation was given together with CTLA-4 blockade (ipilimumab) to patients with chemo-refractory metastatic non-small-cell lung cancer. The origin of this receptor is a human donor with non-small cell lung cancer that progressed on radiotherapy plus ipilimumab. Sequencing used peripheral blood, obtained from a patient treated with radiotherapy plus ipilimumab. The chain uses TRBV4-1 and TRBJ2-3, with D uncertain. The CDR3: CASSQDGTHTQYF. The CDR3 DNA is TGCGCCAGCAGCCAAGATGGCACCCATACGCAGTATTTT.